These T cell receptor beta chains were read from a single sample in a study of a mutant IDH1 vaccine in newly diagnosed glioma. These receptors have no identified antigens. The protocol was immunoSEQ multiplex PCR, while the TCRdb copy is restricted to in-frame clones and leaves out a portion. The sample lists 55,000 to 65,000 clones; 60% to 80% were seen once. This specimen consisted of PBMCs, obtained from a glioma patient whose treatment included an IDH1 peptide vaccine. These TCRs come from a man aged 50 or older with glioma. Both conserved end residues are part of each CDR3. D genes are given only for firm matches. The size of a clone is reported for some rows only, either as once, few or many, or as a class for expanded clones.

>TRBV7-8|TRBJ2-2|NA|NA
TGTGCCAGCAGCTTAACAACCCAAGTCCCCGGGGAGCTGTTTTTT
CASSLTTQVPGELFF
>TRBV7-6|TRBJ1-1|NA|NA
TGTGCCAGCAGCTTAGCGAAGAACACTGAAGCTTTCTTT
CASSLAKNTEAFF
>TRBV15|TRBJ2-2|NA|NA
TGTGCCACCAGCAGGGTCCAGGGGGGCTTAAGGGAGCTGTTTTTT
CATSRVQGGLRELFF
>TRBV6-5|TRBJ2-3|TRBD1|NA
TGTGCCAGCAGTTCAGGGGGCGCGAAGCGGGATACGCAGTATTTT
CASSSGGAKRDTQYF
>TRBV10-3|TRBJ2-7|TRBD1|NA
TGTGCCGCCGTAGAGGGGGCTAGCTCCTACGAGCAGTGCTTC
CAAVEGASSYEQCF
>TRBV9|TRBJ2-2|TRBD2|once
TGTGCCAGCAGCGTGGCCCCTAGCGGGGGGAGCGGGGAGCTGTTTTTT
CASSVAPSGGSGELFF
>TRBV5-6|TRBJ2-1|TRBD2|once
TGTGCCAGCAGTCCCGGGACTACCTACAATGAGCAGTTCTTC
CASSPGTTYNEQFF
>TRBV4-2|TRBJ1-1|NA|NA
TGTGCCAGCAGCCAGGGCTTGAGGGCAGGGGTGAACACTGAAGCTTTCTTT
CASSQGLRAGVNTEAFF
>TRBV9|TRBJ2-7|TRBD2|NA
TGTGCCAGCAGTCGGGCTAGCGGGACCAACTCCTACGAGCAGTACTTC
CASSRASGTNSYEQYF
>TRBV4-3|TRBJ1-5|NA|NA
TGCGCCAGCAGCCAAGATGGTGATAGCAATCAGCCCCAGCATTTT
CASSQDGDSNQPQHF
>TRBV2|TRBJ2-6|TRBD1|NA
TGTGCCACAAACCGGGACAGGGTTTCCGGGGCCAACGTCCTGACTTTC
CATNRDRVSGANVLTF
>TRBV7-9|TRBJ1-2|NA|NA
TGTGCCAGCAGCGGCCCGGGACAAGGAGGCTATGGCTACACCTTC
CASSGPGQGGYGYTF
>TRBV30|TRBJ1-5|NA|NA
TGTGCCTGGAGTTCAGGGGCCAATCAGCCCCAGCATTTT
CAWSSGANQPQHF
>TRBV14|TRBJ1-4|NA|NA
TGTGCCAGCAGCCCTCGGACGGCCGCAACTAATGAAAAACTGTTTTTT
CASSPRTAATNEKLFF
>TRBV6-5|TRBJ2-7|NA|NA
TGTGCCAGCACCTCGGTTTACTCCTACGAGCAGTACTTC
CASTSVYSYEQYF
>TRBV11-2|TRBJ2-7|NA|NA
TGTGCCAGCAGCTTCGGGGGAGGCGGCAGCTCCTACGAGCAGTACTTC
CASSFGGGGSSYEQYF
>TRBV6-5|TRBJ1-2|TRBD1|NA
TGTGCCAGCAGTTACAGGGGGCTAGGCTACACCTTC
CASSYRGLGYTF
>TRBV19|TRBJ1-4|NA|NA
TGTGCCAGTAGTATATGGAATGAAAAACTGTTTTTT
CASSIWNEKLFF
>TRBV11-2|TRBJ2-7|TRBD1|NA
TGTGCCAGCAGCAAAGATGCGTACCGGGACAGCGACGAGCAGTACTTC
CASSKDAYRDSDEQYF
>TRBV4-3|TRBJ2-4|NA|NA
TGCGCCAGCAGCCAAGTTGGCACCGTAGCCAAAAACATTCAGTACTTC
CASSQVGTVAKNIQYF
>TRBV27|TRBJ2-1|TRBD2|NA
TGTGCCAGCAGTTCCGGAGCGGGGGGGCCAAGCAATGAGCAGTTCTTC
CASSSGAGGPSNEQFF
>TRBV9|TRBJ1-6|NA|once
TGTGCCAGCAGCGTAAGGGGGGATTCACCCCTCCACTTT
CASSVRGDSPLHF
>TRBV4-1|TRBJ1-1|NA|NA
TGCGCCAGCAGCCAAGGGGGGGACTACACTGAAGCTTTCTTT
CASSQGGDYTEAFF
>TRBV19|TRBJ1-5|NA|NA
TGTGCCAGTAGTATTCGGCGGGAGGGACAGCCCCAGCATTTT
CASSIRREGQPQHF
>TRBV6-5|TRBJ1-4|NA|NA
TGTGCCGCGCGGGACGGTGACAATGAAAAACTGTTTTTT
CAARDGDNEKLFF
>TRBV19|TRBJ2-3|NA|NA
TGTGCCAGTAGTACAGGGAGGAGGTCCACAGATACGCAGTATTTT
CASSTGRRSTDTQYF
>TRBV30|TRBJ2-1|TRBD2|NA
TGTGCCTGGACGAAGGCGTGGACTAGCGGGGGGTGGTCCCTGGCGGGTGAGCAGTTCTTC
CAWTKAWTSGGWSLAGEQFF
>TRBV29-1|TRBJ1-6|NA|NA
TGCAGCGTTGAAGAAGGGGCAAATTCACCCCTCCACTTT
CSVEEGANSPLHF
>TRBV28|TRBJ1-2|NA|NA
TGTGCCAGCAGTTCCCCCCCGGGGGGGCTCTATGGCTACACCTTC
CASSSPPGGLYGYTF
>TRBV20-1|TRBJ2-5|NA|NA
TGCAGTGCTAGTCCAAAAGAGACCCAGTACTTC
CSASPKETQYF
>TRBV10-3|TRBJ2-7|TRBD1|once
TGTGCCATCAGCCCCCGGGACAGGGAGGATACTGGGCAGTACTTC
CAISPRDREDTGQYF
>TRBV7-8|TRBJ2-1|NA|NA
TGTGCCAGCAGCTTAGCAGGGGGTAATGAGCAGTTCTTC
CASSLAGGNEQFF
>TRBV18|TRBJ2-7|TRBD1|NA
TGTGCCAGCTCACCACGGGCGGGACAGGACGGATACGAGCAGTACTTC
CASSPRAGQDGYEQYF
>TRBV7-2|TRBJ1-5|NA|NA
TGTGCCAGCAGCTTCAGACACCTGAATCAGCCCCAGCATTTT
CASSFRHLNQPQHF
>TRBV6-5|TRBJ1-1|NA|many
TGTGCCAGCAGTTCGCCATTAGGCACTGAAGCTTTCTTT
CASSSPLGTEAFF
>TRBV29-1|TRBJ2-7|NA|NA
TGCAGCGTTGAAGGGCAGACTTACGAGCAGTACTTC
CSVEGQTYEQYF
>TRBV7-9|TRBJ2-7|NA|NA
TGTGCCAGCAGCTTAGCCGACGAGCAGTACTTC
CASSLADEQYF
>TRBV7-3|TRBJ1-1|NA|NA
TGTGCCAGCAGCTTGACTCAGAACACTGAAGCTTTCTTT
CASSLTQNTEAFF
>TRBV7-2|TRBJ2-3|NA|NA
TGTGCCAGCAGCTTAGGTCCCTATGGCACAGATACGCAGTATTTT
CASSLGPYGTDTQYF
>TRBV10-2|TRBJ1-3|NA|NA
TGCGCCAGCAGTCGGGGCCTGGATGGAAACACCATATATTTT
CASSRGLDGNTIYF